This entry features one T cell receptor (beta chain) sequence. These data originate in a study of shared clonotypes between healthy human individuals. The CDR3 loop spans 13 amino acids. The junction had 5 bases not matched to a gene; V was cut back by 8 bases and J by 2 bases. Germline V gene lookup returns CDR1 MNHEY and CDR2 SMNVEV (reference sequence). Sequencing was performed with immunoSEQ multiplex PCR; in TCRdb, only in-frame clones are kept and a portion is missing. The sample includes 2,500,000 or so clones, roughly 92% of them seen just once. V is TRBV27 and J is TRBJ2-7; 8 positions agree with TRBD1. Source material: naive CD4+ T cells from PBMCs. Subset described: CD45RA+ positively selected. The TCR comes from a man between 18 and 35 years old in good health. Some clones in this sample may be carry-over from other donors' samples. The CDR3 spells CASGKGQAYEQYF. In DNA, the CDR3 is TGTGCCAGCGGAAAGGGACAGGCCTACGAGCAGTACTTC.